These T cell receptor beta chains were read from a single sample in a study of monozygotic twins with inflammatory bowel disease. From its re-call of the 5' RACE reads, TCRdb lists each CDR3 protein once, without DNA. Its table lists fewer than 550,000 distinct CDR3 sequences. Sample: blood. Source of these receptors: a human donor with ulcerative colitis or Crohn's disease, or a healthy co-twin of an affected twin (not recorded which). The CDR3 runs from the conserved cysteine through the conserved F or W. Fields, in order: V gene, J gene, CDR3 protein.

v_gene: TRBV5-1; j_gene: TRBJ2-5; CDR3aa: CASSLALAGVETQYF
v_gene: TRBV7-3; j_gene: TRBJ2-1; CDR3aa: CASSLMGQGNEQFF
v_gene: TRBV10-3; j_gene: TRBJ2-2; CDR3aa: CAITQGADGELFF
v_gene: TRBV7-7; j_gene: TRBJ2-5; CDR3aa: CASSLGSTKETQYF
v_gene: TRBV3-1; j_gene: TRBJ1-6; CDR3aa: CASRSTGNSPLHF
v_gene: TRBV27; j_gene: TRBJ1-1; CDR3aa: CASSLSKEMNTEAFF
v_gene: TRBV12-3/TRBV12-4; j_gene: TRBJ1-2; CDR3aa: CASKGEGQGYTF
v_gene: TRBV27; j_gene: TRBJ2-7; CDR3aa: CASRLAGGSWEQYF
v_gene: TRBV12-3/TRBV12-4; j_gene: TRBJ1-1; CDR3aa: CASSPHMADEAFF
v_gene: TRBV29-1; j_gene: TRBJ1-1; CDR3aa: CSVTGTSYPMNTEAFF
v_gene: TRBV4-2; j_gene: TRBJ1-2; CDR3aa: CASSQAGGEYGYTF